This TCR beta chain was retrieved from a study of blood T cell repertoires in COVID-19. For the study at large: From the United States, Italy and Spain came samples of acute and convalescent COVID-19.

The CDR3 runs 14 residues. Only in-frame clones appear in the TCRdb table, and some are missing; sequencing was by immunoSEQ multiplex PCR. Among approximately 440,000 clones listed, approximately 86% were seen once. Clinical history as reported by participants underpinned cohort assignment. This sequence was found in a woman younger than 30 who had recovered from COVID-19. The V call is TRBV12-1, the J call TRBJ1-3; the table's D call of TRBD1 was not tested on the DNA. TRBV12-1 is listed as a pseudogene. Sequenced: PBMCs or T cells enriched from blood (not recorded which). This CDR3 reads CASSFSGQGNTIYF. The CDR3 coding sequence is TGTGCCAGCAGCTTTAGTGGTCAGGGAAACACCATATATTTT.